This T cell receptor (beta chain) was retrieved from a study of blood T cell repertoires in COVID-19. In the study overall: PBMCs, B-cell-depleted T cells, or T cells provided the cDNA or gDNA that made up the material.

The method was immunoSEQ multiplex PCR; TCRdb's version includes in-frame clones alone and lacks a portion of them. The data contain approximately 210,000 clones, 85% to 95% of them singletons. During active infection, Seattle patients enrolled and were then monitored through disease. This CDR3 has 18 residues. V gave up 0 bases and J gave up 0 bases; unmatched junction bases: 11. The germline V gene has CDR1 SGDLS and CDR2 YYNGEE. The sequencing sample was made of peripheral blood. The clonotype comes from a man in his thirties or forties with COVID-19, enrolled during active disease. The chain employs TRBV9 and TRBJ1-2, with 7 bases matching TRBD1. In DNA form, the CDR3 reads TGTGCCAGCAGCGTAGTACGGGTAGGGGACAGCACTAACTATGGCTACACCTTC. Protein sequence: CASSVVRVGDSTNYGYTF. Full variable domain (outside the CDR3, taken from reference TRBV9 and TRBJ1-2): DSGVTQTPKHLITATGQRVTLRCSPRSGDLSVYWYQQSLDQGLQFLIQYYNGEERAKGNILERFSAQQFPDLHSELNLSSLELGDSALYFCASSVVRVGDSTNYGYTFGSGTRLTVV.